What follows are 21 T cell receptor beta chains derived from one specimen sequenced in a study of identical twins. TCRdb re-called the 5' RACE reads through MiXCR, storing one row per CDR3 protein. The data contain about 660,000 distinct CDR3 sequences, over 8.5% of them singletons. These data also formed part of another study, on yellow fever vaccine responses in identical twins.

The sequenced material came from PBMCs. The source is a woman aged 18-29 years in good health.

This clonotype was seen repeatedly, ten times or more. This rearrangement joins TRBV12-3 or TRBV12-4 to TRBJ1-5; D remains unclear. V lost 5 bases, J lost 4 bases, and 6 bases lay in between. The CDR3 runs to 12 residues. Here the CDR3 DNA reads TGTGCCAGCAGTATGTCGAATCAGCCCCAGCATTTT. It encodes CASSMSNQPQHF.

The sample holds a few counts of this clonotype. V usage is TRBV27 and J usage is TRBJ2-3; unclear D gene. Germline CDR1 is MNHEY and CDR2 is SMNVEV (reference sequence). The length of the CDR3 is 12 residues. V shed 5 bases and J shed 3 bases, with 6 bases lying between them. The CDR3 loop reads CASSKATDTQYF. The DNA for the CDR3 is TGTGCCAGCAGTAAAGCGACAGATACGCAGTATTTT.

This chain uses TRBV6-1 with TRBJ1-5; D may be TRBD1 (5 bases). Deletions cut 6 bases from V and 6 bases from J, with 12 bases between. The CDR3 sequence is 13 residues long. The germline V gene has CDR1 MNHNS and CDR2 SASEGT. CDR3 amino acids: CASRQSDSQPQHF. In DNA, the CDR3 is TGTGCCAGCAGGCAATCCGACAGTCAGCCCCAGCATTTT.

This clonotype has just a few counts. The chain carries TRBV14 and TRBJ2-1; tentatively, D is TRBD2 (5 bases). The V end lost 4 bases, the J end lost 4 bases, and 17 bases lay between the germline ends. Per germline, CDR1 SGHDN and CDR2 FVKESK. This CDR3 is 16 amino acids long. In nucleotides, the CDR3 is TGTGCCAGCAGCCCCGTCCCGGGGATTATATACAATGAGCAGTTCTTC. Translated: CASSPVPGIIYNEQFF.

CDR3 amino acids: CATSRDGTAKETQYF. CDR3 nucleotides: TGTGCCACCAGCAGAGATGGGACAGCTAAAGAGACCCAGTACTTC. This chain links TRBV15 with TRBJ2-5, with 7 bases lining up with TRBD1. V gave up 0 bases and J gave up 3 bases; unmatched junction bases: 4. CDR1 and CDR2 from the germline V gene are LNHNV and YYDKDF (reference sequence). The CDR3 has 15 amino acids.

This clonotype was seen more than once but under ten times. This chain connects TRBV12-3 or TRBV12-4 to TRBJ2-1; unclear D gene. Trimming took 5 bases from V and 0 from J, leaving 11 bases between them. This CDR3 contains 15 residues. In DNA, the CDR3 is TGTGCCAGCAGTGCCGGCATAGGCTCCTACAATGAGCAGTTCTTC. This gives the protein CASSAGIGSYNEQFF.

This clonotype occurred many times. The gene calls are TRBV11-2 and TRBJ2-1; D might be TRBD1 or TRBD2, each matching 6 bases. This CDR3 region has 16 residues. Germline V gene lookup returns CDR1 SGHAT and CDR2 FQNNGV. The V and J ends lost 5 bases and 7 bases respectively, with 21 bases between them. The CDR3 bases are TGTGCCAGCAGCCCGGCCTTCGGGGGCGTGTATAATGAGCAGTTCTTC. As protein: CASSPAFGGVYNEQFF.

This clonotype was seen more than once but under ten times. DNA of the CDR3: TGTGCCAGCAGTAGAGTCCGAGGCACAGATACGCAGTATTTT. This gives the protein CASSRVRGTDTQYF. The rearrangement links TRBV27 to TRBJ2-3, with D hard to call. Trimming pared 5 bases from V and 1 base from J, leaving 10 bases between. This CDR3 comprises 14 residues. Germline V gives CDR1 MNHEY, CDR2 SMNVEV (reference sequence).

V gene TRBV7-9 combines with J gene TRBJ2-1; no clear D. Germline assignment: CDR1 SEHNR and CDR2 FQNEAQ (reference sequence). Trimming removed 1 base at V and 0 bases at J, with 13 bases between. The CDR3 loop spans 17 amino acids. The CDR3 reads CASSLGGPASSYNEQFF. CDR3 nucleotide sequence: TGTGCCAGCAGCTTAGGCGGCCCCGCGAGCTCCTACAATGAGCAGTTCTTC. Supplemented by reference TRBV7-9 and TRBJ2-1, the full variable domain reads DTGVSQNPRHKITKRGQNVTFRCDPISEHNRLYWYRQTLGQGPEFLTYFQNEAQLEKSRLLSDRFSAERPKGSFSTLEIQRTEQGDSAMYLCASSLGGPASSYNEQFFGPGTRLTVL.

This clonotype was seen at least ten times. The rearrangement uses TRBV5-6 and TRBJ1-2; a weak D match, TRBD1 (6 bases). V lost 4 bases and J 2 bases, leaving 12 bases between the germline ends. Germline V lookup: CDR1 SGHDT, CDR2 YYEEEE. The CDR3 is 14 amino acids. CDR3 protein: CASSAGTINYGYTF. Here the CDR3 DNA reads TGTGCCAGCAGCGCCGGGACAATCAACTATGGCTACACCTTC.

This chain uses TRBV9 with TRBJ2-2; 13 nucleotides match TRBD2. After removal of 4 bases from V and 5 bases from J, the junction contained 2 bases not matched to a gene. Germline V CDR1 and CDR2: SGDLS, YYNGEE. The length of the CDR3 is 15 residues. The CDR3 DNA follows: TGTGCCAGCAGCACTAGCGGGGGGGGGACCGGGGAGCTGTTTTTT. Protein sequence: CASSTSGGGTGELFF.

This clonotype was found many times. The V gene is TRBV5-1, the J gene TRBJ2-1; the match to TRBD2 covers 13 bases. The CDR3 length is 17 residues. From germline, CDR1 is SGHRS and CDR2 YFSETQ. V gave up 4 bases and J gave up 5 bases; unmatched junction bases: 9. The CDR3 DNA reads TGCGCCAGCAGCGCGACAGGGGGACTAGCGGGACACAATGAGCAGTTCTTC. This translates into CASSATGGLAGHNEQFF.

The chain is built from TRBV6-1 and TRBJ2-3; 9 positions agree with TRBD2. This CDR3 region has 18 residues. J lost 4 bases, V lost 2 bases, and 13 bases had no gene match. Germline V gene lookup returns CDR1 MNHNS and CDR2 SASEGT. The CDR3 DNA follows: TGTGCCAGCAGTGAACGGGCGGTGGCGGGGGGGCCTTCAGATACGCAGTATTTT. Translation: CASSERAVAGGPSDTQYF.

The chain couples TRBV7-3 to TRBJ1-1; no definite D call. Trimming cost V 5 bases and J 5 bases, with 12 bases left between them. From germline, CDR1 is SGHTA and CDR2 FQGTGA. This CDR3 region has 13 residues. The CDR3 nucleotides are TGTGCCAGCAGCCCTTCGACTTTTACTGAAGCTTTCTTT. The encoded protein is CASSPSTFTEAFF.

This clonotype was counted many times. The chain combines TRBV20-1 with TRBJ2-5, with 8 positions matching TRBD2. J lost 5 bases, V lost 0 bases, and 8 bases had no gene match. The CDR3 has 15 amino acids. CDR1 and CDR2 (germline): DFQATT, SNEGSKA (reference sequence). The CDR3 region is CSARDPGGPGETQYF. The CDR3 nucleotides read TGCAGTGCTAGAGATCCGGGGGGGCCTGGGGAGACCCAGTACTTC.

The rearrangement uses TRBV6-2 or TRBV6-3 and TRBJ2-7; possible D gene TRBD1, 6 bases. Germline CDR1 reads MNHEY; CDR2 reads SVGEGT. With 3 bases removed from V and 2 bases from J, the gap between germline ends came to 20 bases. CDR3 size: 17 residues. CDR3 nucleotide sequence: TGTGCCAGCAGTTATAGGGGGACATCCTATAGAACCTACGAGCAGTACTTC. Translating gives CASSYRGTSYRTYEQYF.

Many counts were recorded for this clonotype. V gene TRBV12-3 or TRBV12-4 combines with J gene TRBJ1-1; D is uncertain. The CDR3 is 13 amino acids. V was cut by 2 bases and J by 0 bases, with 4 bases left in between. CDR3 loop: CASSLSMNTEAFF. The DNA of the CDR3 is TGTGCCAGCAGTTTATCTATGAACACTGAAGCTTTCTTT.

The V and J genes are TRBV3-1 and TRBJ2-7; D remains ambiguous. CDR1 is LGHDT and CDR2 is YNNKEL in the germline V gene (reference sequence). The CDR3 extends over 13 amino acids. Trimming removed 10 bases at V and 7 bases at J, with 20 bases between. CDR3 nucleotides: TGTGCCATTGCCGACTCACCAAATCCGGAGCAGTACTTC. This codes for CAIADSPNPEQYF.

This clonotype was counted at least ten times. The V and J genes are TRBV10-3 and TRBJ2-7; no definite D call. Germline assignment: CDR1 ENHRY and CDR2 SYGVKD. There are 13 residues in the CDR3. Trimming removed 0 bases from V and 0 bases from J, with 3 bases in between. The CDR3 DNA sequence: TGTGCCATCAGTGAGTCGCCCTCCTACGAGCAGTACTTC. As protein: CAISESPSYEQYF.

The table lists this clonotype with many counts. The CDR3 protein is CASSRRDTSNTGELFF. CDR3 nucleotide sequence: TGCGCCAGCAGCCGCCGGGACACATCGAACACCGGGGAGCTGTTTTTT. This chain links TRBV5-1 with TRBJ2-2, with a tentative D call TRBD1 (6 bases). This CDR3 has 16 residues. The germline V and J ends were trimmed by 4 bases and 0 bases, with 13 bases remaining between them. CDR1 and CDR2 (germline): SGHRS, YFSETQ.

V gene TRBV7-8 combines with J gene TRBJ2-7, with D perhaps matching TRBD1 or TRBD2 (5 bases each). This CDR3 contains 15 residues. CDR1 is SGHVS and CDR2 is FQNEAQ in the germline V gene. The V gene lost 8 bases and the J gene lost 2 bases, with 19 bases spanning the gap. This CDR3 reads CASCSWGTDTYEQYF. DNA for the CDR3: TGTGCCAGCTGCTCTTGGGGGACGGACACCTACGAGCAGTACTTC.